This TCR beta chain is drawn from a study of blood T cell repertoires in COVID-19. Study at large: Spain, Italy and the United States supplied samples that represented acute and convalescent COVID-19. The analysed material was cDNA or gDNA that came from T cells, B-cell-depleted T cells, or PBMCs.

Enrollment of patients from Seattle took place during active infection, with longitudinal follow-up. Measured with immunoSEQ multiplex PCR; TCRdb has only the in-frame clones, and not every one. The sample carries 180,000 or so clones, approximately 80% recorded once. Germline V gene sequence: CDR1 SEHNR, CDR2 FQNEAQ (reference sequence). V shed 1 base and J 4 bases; nucleotides not matched to a gene: 5. CDR3 length: 16 amino acids. Sequencing input: peripheral blood. The V call is TRBV7-9, the J call TRBJ2-1; 9 nucleotides match TRBD2. The TCR comes from a woman in her thirties or forties with COVID-19, enrolled during active disease. The CDR3 DNA is TGTGCCAGCAGCTTAGGCGGCGGGGGGGCTTACAATGAGCAGTTCTTC. This translates into CASSLGGGGAYNEQFF.